This is a list of T cell receptor beta chains from one sample in a study of blood T cells in healthy people across ages. A single record per CDR3 protein comes from TCRdb applying MiXCR to the 5' RACE reads. The top ten hold less than 20% of the sample, which has approximately 700,000 distinct CDR3 sequences, around 32% seen once. The sample comprised blood. These receptors came from a woman at least 80 years old in good health. CDR3s include the opening cysteine and the closing phenylalanine or tryptophan. A D gene is named only where the DNA matches it firmly. A clone size is listed for some rows: how often the clone was seen (once, few, many), or a class if it is expanded.

TRBJ2-5	NA	TRBV20-1	NA	CSASHRGSETQYF	TGCAGTGCTTCTCATCGAGGGTCGGAGACCCAGTACTTC
TRBJ1-2	TRBD1	TRBV20-1	NA	CSARDQTGRVYDYTF	TGCAGTGCTAGAGATCAGACAGGGAGGGTCTATGACTACACCTTC
TRBJ2-2	NA	TRBV7-9	few	CASSVTGELFF	TGTGCCAGCAGCGTCACCGGGGAGCTGTTTTTT
TRBJ2-5	NA	TRBV7-2	many	CASSLVPMRRGWDQETQYF	TGTGCCAGCAGCTTAGTTCCGATGCGTAGGGGATGGGACCAAGAGACCCAGTACTTC
TRBJ2-3	TRBD2	TRBV5-4	many	CASSFGRGGFLDTQYF	TGTGCCAGCAGCTTTGGGCGGGGGGGATTTTTAGATACGCAGTATTTT
TRBJ2-5	TRBD2	TRBV3-1	many	CASSPGLAGLQETQYF	TGTGCCAGCAGCCCTGGACTAGCGGGATTACAAGAGACCCAGTACTTC
TRBJ2-6	NA	TRBV29-1	once	CSAWGANVRTF	TGCAGCGCCTGGGGGGCCAACGTCCGGACTTTC
TRBJ2-5	TRBD1	TRBV12-3/TRBV12-4	many	CASSQTGNGETQYF	TGTGCCAGCAGTCAGACAGGGAACGGGGAGACCCAGTACTTC
TRBJ2-5	NA	TRBV2	NA	CASSPGLLIKETQYF	TGTGCCAGCAGTCCGGGACTCCTGATTAAAGAGACCCAGTACTTC
TRBJ2-3	TRBD2	TRBV5-1	many	CASSSLTSGGIDTQYF	TGCGCCAGCAGCTCCCTGACTAGCGGGGGTATAGATACGCAGTATTTT
TRBJ1-1	NA	TRBV5-1	NA	CASSSDTRVGPEAFF	TGCGCCAGCAGCTCGGATACCAGGGTCGGCCCTGAAGCTTTCTTT
TRBJ1-2	TRBD1	TRBV28	few	CASRITGEHSYGYTF	TGTGCCAGCAGGATTACAGGGGAACACTCCTATGGCTACACCTTC
TRBJ2-7	TRBD1	TRBV9	many	CASSVRTGAYEQYF	TGTGCCAGCAGCGTGCGGACAGGGGCATACGAGCAGTACTTC
TRBJ1-5	NA	TRBV6-5	few	CASSYTGDTNQPQHF	TGTGCCAGCAGTTACACCGGGGACACAAATCAGCCCCAGCATTTT
TRBJ1-2	TRBD1	TRBV28	NA	CASRTGARGGYTF	TGTGCCAGCAGGACAGGGGCTCGTGGGGGCTACACCTTC
TRBJ2-3	TRBD2	TRBV6-2/TRBV6-3	many	CASEPGGPGDTQYF	TGTGCCAGCGAACCGGGGGGGCCCGGAGATACGCAGTATTTT
TRBJ1-6	NA	TRBV3-1	NA	CVSSQFSQPRDSPLHF	TGTGTCAGCAGCCAATTCTCTCAGCCTCGAGATTCACCCCTCCACTTT
TRBJ1-2	NA	TRBV6-2/TRBV6-3	NA	CASSDNSDYGYTF	TGTGCCAGCAGCGATAACAGCGACTATGGCTACACCTTC
TRBJ2-7	NA	TRBV5-1	NA	CASSLASDFYEQYF	TGCGCCAGCAGCTTGGCTTCGGACTTCTACGAGCAGTACTTC
TRBJ2-4	TRBD2	TRBV5-1	NA	CASSLGTSSGVGIQYF	TGCGCCAGCAGCCTAGGGACTAGCTCTGGGGTTGGCATTCAGTACTTC
TRBJ2-2	NA	TRBV4-1	NA	CASSQVTRLTGELFF	TGCGCCAGCAGCCAAGTTACCAGGCTCACCGGGGAGCTGTTTTTT
TRBJ2-7	NA	TRBV20-1	once	CSARDQQGSSYEQYF	TGCAGTGCTAGAGATCAGCAGGGGAGCTCCTACGAGCAGTACTTC
TRBJ1-2	NA	TRBV7-9	many	CASSPTLGGGYTF	TGTGCCAGCAGCCCCACCCTGGGTGGTGGCTACACCTTC
TRBJ1-1	TRBD1	TRBV6-5	few	CASSFTGGRGTEAFF	TGTGCCAGCAGTTTCACAGGGGGTAGGGGCACTGAAGCTTTCTTT
TRBJ1-2	TRBD1	TRBV7-8	many	CASSLASGQGFGYTF	TGTGCCAGCAGCTTAGCTTCGGGACAGGGGTTTGGCTACACCTTC
TRBJ2-6	NA	TRBV7-2	many	CASSFRGTGANVLTF	TGCGCCAGCAGCTTCAGGGGAACTGGGGCCAACGTCCTGACTTTC
TRBJ2-7	NA	TRBV30	few	CAWSSTNEQYF	TGTGCCTGGAGTAGCACTAACGAGCAGTACTTC
TRBJ1-4	TRBD1	TRBV9	many	CASSPRQGTTNEKLFF	TGTGCCAGCAGCCCTAGACAGGGTACAACTAATGAAAAACTGTTTTTT
TRBJ1-2	NA	TRBV27	few	CASSLVGRSPMGYTF	TGTGCCAGCAGTTTAGTGGGCAGGAGCCCCATGGGCTACACCTTC
TRBJ1-2	NA	TRBV5-1	once	CASRRSRDIVPSDTNYGYTF	TGCGCCAGCAGGAGATCCCGGGACATCGTCCCATCAGATACTAACTATGGCTACACCTTC
TRBJ2-7	NA	TRBV11-2	NA	CASSVGAEQYF	TGTGCCAGCAGCGTCGGGGCCGAGCAGTACTTC
TRBJ2-5	NA	TRBV7-2	many	CASTEGGPGETQYF	TGTGCCAGCACAGAGGGGGGACCTGGGGAGACCCAGTACTTC